A single sample gave rise to the 20 T cell receptor beta chains below, sequenced in a study of T-cell reconstitution after alpha-beta-depleted transplantation in children. Unique molecular identifiers were incorporated into the prepared TCRbeta library. TCRdb itself ran the PCR reads through MiXCR, one entry per CDR3 protein. The table lists fewer than 400,000 distinct CDR3 sequences, approximately 20% of them singletons. Sequences were derived from PBMCs from the stem cell graft donor, sampled from the stem cell graft. These receptors originate from a human donor who donated a stem cell graft to a child with acute myeloid leukemia.

This chain connects TRBV25-1 to TRBJ2-1; 8 nucleotides line up with TRBD2. The CDR3 is made up of 14 amino acids. The germline V gene encodes CDR1 MGHDK and CDR2 SYGVNS. The junction had 12 bases not matched to a gene; V was cut back by 7 bases and J by 10 bases. The CDR3 loop is CASTDDKRLAEQFF. CDR3 DNA: TGTGCCAGCACAGATGACAAGCGACTAGCGGAGCAGTTCTTC. The full variable domain, its missing parts supplied by reference TRBV25-1 and TRBJ2-1, is EADIYQTPRYLVIGTGKKITLECSQTMGHDKMYWYQQDPGMELHLIHYSYGVNSTEKGDLSSESTVSRIRTEHFPLTLESARPSHTSQYLCASTDDKRLAEQFFGPGTRLTVL.

This clonotype occurred a few times. This chain connects TRBV5-1 to TRBJ2-1; D is possibly TRBD1 (5 bases). Looked up from germline, CDR1 is SGHRS and CDR2 is YFSETQ. V lost 4 bases, J lost 3 bases, and 11 bases lay in between. This CDR3 is built from 14 residues. CDR3 bases: TGCGCCAGCAGCCCGATGACAGACTACAATGAGCAGTTCTTC. Translated: CASSPMTDYNEQFF.

The chain employs TRBV7-2 and TRBJ1-4; D may be TRBD1 (5 bases). Germline V lookup: CDR1 SGHTA, CDR2 FQGNSA. The CDR3 consists of 14 residues. Trimming left V 5 bases short and J 4 bases short, with 11 bases between. CDR3 residues: CASSPGGINEKLFF. In DNA form, the CDR3 reads TGTGCCAGCAGCCCGGGGGGGATTAATGAAAAACTGTTTTTT. The variable domain in full, completed from reference TRBV7-2 and TRBJ1-4, reads GAGVSQSPSNKVTEKGKDVELRCDPISGHTALYWYRQSLGQGLEFLIYFQGNSAPDKSGLPSDRFSAERTGGSVSTLTIQRTQQEDSAVYLCASSPGGINEKLFFGSGTQLSVL.

This clonotype was counted a few times. The rearrangement links TRBV4-1 to TRBJ1-2; maybe TRBD1 (6 bases). The V gene lost 3 bases and the J gene lost 0 bases, with 11 bases spanning the gap. The CDR3 extends over 15 amino acids. Germline V lookup: CDR1 MGHRA, CDR2 YSYEKL. The chain's CDR3 is CASSQNRDANYGYTF. CDR3 nucleotides: TGCGCCAGCAGCCAGAACAGGGACGCTAACTATGGCTACACCTTC.

This clonotype came up many times. The chain links TRBV4-2 to TRBJ2-1; no clear D gene. The CDR3 loop spans 11 amino acids. The V end was cut by 0 bases, the J end by 11 bases, with 5 bases between. Germline lookup yields CDR1 LGHNA and CDR2 YNFKEQ. The CDR3 sequence is CASSQDEQQFF. CDR3 sequence (DNA): TGTGCCAGCAGCCAAGATGAACAGCAGTTCTTC.

This clonotype has more than one count but fewer than ten. The chain recombines TRBV29-1 with TRBJ2-3, with TRBD2 as a possible D gene (5 bases). Trimming stripped 1 base from V and 0 bases from J, with 8 bases between. Germline-derived CDR1 and CDR2 are SQVTM and ANQGSEA. This CDR3 is 14 amino acids long. CDR3 DNA sequence: TGCAGCGTTGAAGGGGGAGTAAGCACAGATACGCAGTATTTT. Translating it yields CSVEGGVSTDTQYF.

This clonotype was observed a handful of times. The V and J genes are TRBV27 and TRBJ2-7; TRBD1 is a possible D gene (7 bases). Trimming stripped 5 bases from V and 5 bases from J, with 16 bases between. This CDR3 comprises 14 residues. Per the germline V gene, CDR1 is MNHEY and CDR2 is SMNVEV (reference sequence). DNA of the CDR3: TGTGCCAGCAGTCCGCGGACAGGCGGGAACGAGCAGTACTTC. Its protein product is CASSPRTGGNEQYF.

This clonotype showed up many times. V and J are TRBV29-1 and TRBJ2-2; maybe TRBD2 (5 bases). The CDR3 sequence is 14 residues long. Germline CDR1 SQVTM, CDR2 ANQGSEA. V was cut by 5 bases and J by 0 bases, with 10 bases left in between. The CDR3 coding sequence is TGCAGCGTTAACGGACTCCCGAACACCGGGGAGCTGTTTTTT. This codes for CSVNGLPNTGELFF.

This clonotype occurred a few times. The chain has TRBV20-1 and TRBJ1-4; D gene unclear. In germline, CDR1 is DFQATT, CDR2 SNEGSKA (reference sequence). Trimming left V 0 bases short and J 6 bases short, with 11 bases between. This CDR3 region has 14 residues. CDR3 loop: CSARDSGWDEKLFF. The DNA of the CDR3 is TGCAGTGCTAGAGATAGCGGGTGGGATGAAAAACTGTTTTTT.

This clonotype showed up just a few times. Written as DNA, the CDR3 is TGTGCCACCAGTGAGAAGCGAACCGGGGAGCTGTTTTTT. Its protein is CATSEKRTGELFF. The chain carries TRBV24-1 and TRBJ2-2; D unclear. The V and J ends lost 4 bases and 5 bases respectively, with 7 bases between them. The CDR3 is 13 residues long. The germline V gene encodes CDR1 KGHDR and CDR2 SFDVKD.

The V and J genes are TRBV12-3 or TRBV12-4 and TRBJ2-7; D is ambiguous. V shed 0 bases and J shed 2 bases, with 8 bases lying between them. This CDR3 has 14 residues. CDR3 nucleotide sequence: TGTGCCAGCAGTTTAGCGTACCGGACCTACGAGCAGTACTTC. It yields the protein CASSLAYRTYEQYF.

The chain carries TRBV16 and TRBJ2-7; 14 bases are a match to TRBD2. The germline V gene encodes CDR1 KGHSY and CDR2 FQNENV. The CDR3 loop spans 16 amino acids. Unmatched junction bases numbered 3, after V lost 5 bases and J lost 0 bases. In DNA, the CDR3 is TGTGCCAGCAGCTCTGGGACTAGCGGGAGCTCCTACGAGCAGTACTTC. Amino acids: CASSSGTSGSSYEQYF.

This clonotype was detected a few times. The J gene is TRBJ2-7, the V gene TRBV12-3 or TRBV12-4, with D possibly being TRBD2 (6 bases). V was trimmed by 5 bases and J by 10 bases, leaving 21 bases between them. The CDR3 loop spans 14 amino acids. The DNA for the CDR3 is TGTGCCAGCAGTCCACCGGGACTTTCGTTCGTCCAGTACTTC. It yields the protein CASSPPGLSFVQYF.

This clonotype was observed many times. The CDR3 nucleotides read TGCAGTGCTAGTACTAGCGGACAAGAGACCCAGTACTTC. This sequence encodes CSASTSGQETQYF. The rearrangement uses TRBV20-1 and TRBJ2-5; 8 bases fit TRBD2. CDR3 size: 13 residues. Per the germline V gene, CDR1 is DFQATT and CDR2 is SNEGSKA (reference sequence). The V and J ends lost 3 bases and 2 bases, in that order; junction bases with no gene match: 2.

CDR3 DNA sequence: TGCAGTGCGCGTCTCCCCAGGGGGGGAACCGGGGAGCTGTTTTTT. It translates to CSARLPRGGTGELFF. The chain links TRBV20-1 to TRBJ2-2; D assignment may be TRBD1 or TRBD2 (7 bases each). Trimming took off 6 bases at V and 5 bases at J, with 19 bases between the two ends. The CDR3 totals 15 residues. CDR1 is DFQATT, CDR2 SNEGSKA, per germline (reference sequence).

Many counts were recorded for this clonotype. This chain uses TRBV20-1 with TRBJ2-1; TRBD2 matches 8 bases. V lost 0 bases, J lost 1 base, and 8 bases stayed unmatched. The CDR3 length is 17 residues. CDR1 and CDR2 (germline): DFQATT, SNEGSKA (reference sequence). Written as DNA, the CDR3 is TGCAGTGCTAGAGATACTACTAGCGGCCCTTCCTACAATGAGCAGTTCTTC. Protein sequence: CSARDTTSGPSYNEQFF.

This clonotype was detected a few times. The chain couples TRBV27 to TRBJ2-6; unclear D gene. The V and J ends lost 11 bases and 2 bases respectively, with 10 bases between them. The V gene's germline CDR1 is MNHEY and CDR2 SMNVEV (reference sequence). This CDR3 spans 13 amino acids. This CDR3 is CASLSPGANVLTF. The CDR3 DNA follows: TGTGCCTCTCTAAGTCCTGGGGCCAACGTCCTGACTTTC. The full variable domain, its missing parts supplied by reference TRBV27 and TRBJ2-6, is EAQVTQNPRYLITVTGKKLTVTCSQNMNHEYMSWYRQDPGLGLRQIYYSMNVEVTDKGDVPEGYKVSRKEKRNFPLILESPSPNQTSLYFCASLSPGANVLTFGAGSRLTVL.

V gene TRBV12-3 or TRBV12-4 combines with J gene TRBJ2-1; TRBD2 is a possible D gene (5 bases). The CDR3 runs 12 residues. V gave up 10 bases and J gave up 5 bases, with 12 bases separating them. The CDR3 bases are TGTGCCACTATAGCGAGGAACAATGAGCAGTTCTTC. Its protein product is CATIARNNEQFF.

This clonotype has at least ten counts. The gene calls are TRBV20-1 and TRBJ2-5, with TRBD2 identical over 8 bases. With 1 base clipped from V and 0 bases from J, the junction kept 4 bases outside the gene matches. The CDR3 has 15 amino acids. The germline CDR1 and CDR2 sequences are DFQATT and SNEGSKA (reference sequence). DNA for the CDR3: TGCAGTGCTAGAGTAGCGGGGAGGAACCAAGAGACCCAGTACTTC. As protein: CSARVAGRNQETQYF.

This clonotype has more than one count but fewer than ten. The J gene is TRBJ2-1, the V gene TRBV7-2; TRBD2 matches at 11 bases. The CDR3 sequence is 17 residues long. Per the germline V gene, CDR1 is SGHTA and CDR2 is FQGNSA. Losses at the gene ends were 3 bases for V and 3 bases for J; bases not matched to a gene: 7. The CDR3 sequence is CASSFTSGRQLYNEQFF. The CDR3 nucleotides read TGTGCCAGCAGCTTCACTAGCGGGAGACAGCTCTACAATGAGCAGTTCTTC. Full variable domain (rest looked up from reference TRBV7-2 and TRBJ2-1): GAGVSQSPSNKVTEKGKDVELRCDPISGHTALYWYRQSLGQGLEFLIYFQGNSAPDKSGLPSDRFSAERTGGSVSTLTIQRTQQEDSAVYLCASSFTSGRQLYNEQFFGPGTRLTVL.